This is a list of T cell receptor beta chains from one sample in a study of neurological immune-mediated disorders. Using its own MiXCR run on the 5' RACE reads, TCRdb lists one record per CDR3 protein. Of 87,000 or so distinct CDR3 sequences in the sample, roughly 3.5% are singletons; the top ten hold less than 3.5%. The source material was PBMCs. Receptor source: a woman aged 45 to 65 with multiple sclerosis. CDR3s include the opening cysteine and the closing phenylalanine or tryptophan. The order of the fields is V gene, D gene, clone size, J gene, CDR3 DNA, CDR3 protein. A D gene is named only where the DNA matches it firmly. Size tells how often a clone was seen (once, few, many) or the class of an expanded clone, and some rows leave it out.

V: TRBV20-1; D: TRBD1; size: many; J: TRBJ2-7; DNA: TGCAGTGCTATAGGGACAGTCTACGAGCAGTACTTC; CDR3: CSAIGTVYEQYF
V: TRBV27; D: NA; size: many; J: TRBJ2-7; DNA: TGTGCCAGCAGTCGCAAAGGAGCCTACGAGCAGTACTTC; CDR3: CASSRKGAYEQYF
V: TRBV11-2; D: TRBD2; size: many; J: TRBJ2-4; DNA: TGTGCCAGCAGCTCCTTAGCGGGGGGGAAGAAAAACATTCAGTACTTC; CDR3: CASSSLAGGKKNIQYF
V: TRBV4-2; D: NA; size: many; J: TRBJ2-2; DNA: TGTGCCAGCAGCCAGGAAAGAGCGAGCGGGGAGCTGTTTTTT; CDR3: CASSQERASGELFF
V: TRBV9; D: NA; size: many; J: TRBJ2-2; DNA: TGTGCCAGCAGCGCAAGATCCAACACCGGGGAGCTGTTTTTT; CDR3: CASSARSNTGELFF
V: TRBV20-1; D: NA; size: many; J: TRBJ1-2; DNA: TGCAGTGCTAGAGCACGAGGGTATGGCTACACCTTC; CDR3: CSARARGYGYTF
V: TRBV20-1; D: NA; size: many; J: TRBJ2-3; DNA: TGCAGTGCTAGAGGGGACGGGACCCACCTCCCTACAGATACGCAGTATTTT; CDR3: CSARGDGTHLPTDTQYF
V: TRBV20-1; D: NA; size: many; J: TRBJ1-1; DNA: TGCAGTGCTAGTACGAGGTCAGGGGACACTGAAGCTTTCTTT; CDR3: CSASTRSGDTEAFF
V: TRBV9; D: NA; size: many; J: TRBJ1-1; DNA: TGTGCCAGCAGCCCGGAGAGGGCTTTCTTT; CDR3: CASSPERAFF
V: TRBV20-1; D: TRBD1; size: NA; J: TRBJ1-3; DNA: TGCAGTGCTAGAGCCTCGGCGGGACAGGGGTCTATAAACACCATATATTTT; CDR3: CSARASAGQGSINTIYF
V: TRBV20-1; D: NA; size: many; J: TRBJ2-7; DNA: TGCAGTGCCGCATCCCCTAGCTACGAGCAGTACTTC; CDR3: CSAASPSYEQYF